This is a list of T cell receptor beta chains from one sample in a study of spatial heterogeneity in lung cancer. TCRdb reprocessed the 5' RACE reads via MiXCR and lists one record per CDR3 protein. The sample includes 65,000 to 85,000 distinct CDR3 sequences, approximately 21% seen only once; the top ten take roughly 6%. The source was PBMCs, collected at surgery. The source of these receptors is a male donor with early-stage non-small cell lung cancer. Both conserved end residues are part of each CDR3. D genes are given only for firm matches. Size is omitted from some rows. Given values are once, few, many or a class for expanded clones.

D: NA; length: 15; J: TRBJ2-1; size: NA; V: TRBV2; DNA: TGTGCCAGCAGTCAGGACAGCCGCTCCTACAATGAGCAGTTCTTC; CDR3: CASSQDSRSYNEQFF
D: NA; length: 14; J: TRBJ1-1; size: few; V: TRBV5-1; DNA: TGCGCCAGCAGCTTGTTCGGCACACGAACTGAAGCTTTCTTT; CDR3: CASSLFGTRTEAFF
D: NA; length: 15; J: TRBJ1-1; size: NA; V: TRBV6-6; DNA: TGTGCCAGCAGTTACTCCAGGACACTTAGCACTGAAGCTTTCTTT; CDR3: CASSYSRTLSTEAFF
D: NA; length: 13; J: TRBJ1-1; size: NA; V: TRBV7-3; DNA: TGTGCCAGCAGCTCCGACGGGGGTACTGAAGCTTTCTTT; CDR3: CASSSDGGTEAFF
D: NA; length: 11; J: TRBJ1-1; size: many; V: TRBV29-1; DNA: TGCAGCGTTGAAGATCCCACTGAAGCTTTCTTT; CDR3: CSVEDPTEAFF
D: NA; length: 14; J: TRBJ2-5; size: many; V: TRBV9; DNA: TGTGCCAGCAGCCAGGCCCCCCTGGGGGAGACCCAGTACTTC; CDR3: CASSQAPLGETQYF
D: NA; length: 13; J: TRBJ1-2; size: many; V: TRBV3-1; DNA: TGTGCCAGCAGCCATACGGGACCCTATGGCTACACCTTC; CDR3: CASSHTGPYGYTF
D: NA; length: 14; J: TRBJ1-1; size: many; V: TRBV29-1; DNA: TGCAGCGTCCGACCCCGGGTAGGGTCGACTGAAGCTTTCTTT; CDR3: CSVRPRVGSTEAFF
D: NA; length: 14; J: TRBJ2-1; size: NA; V: TRBV7-2; DNA: TGTGCCAGCAGCTTAGGCCCCAACTACAATGAGCAGTTCTTC; CDR3: CASSLGPNYNEQFF
D: TRBD1; length: 16; J: TRBJ2-5; size: NA; V: TRBV9; DNA: TGTGCCAGCAGCGTAGCGGGACAGGTAGTTGGGGAGACCCAGTACTTC; CDR3: CASSVAGQVVGETQYF
D: NA; length: 14; J: TRBJ2-2; size: NA; V: TRBV2; DNA: TGTGCCAGCAGTGAAGGCCGGCTCTACGGGGAGCTGTTTTTT; CDR3: CASSEGRLYGELFF
D: TRBD2; length: 13; J: TRBJ2-5; size: many; V: TRBV27; DNA: TGTGCCAGCAGCCTAGCGGATCAAGAGACCCAGTACTTC; CDR3: CASSLADQETQYF
D: TRBD1; length: 14; J: TRBJ2-3; size: many; V: TRBV7-9; DNA: TGTGCCAGCAGCCTGGGACAGAACACAGATACGCAGTATTTT; CDR3: CASSLGQNTDTQYF
D: NA; length: 14; J: TRBJ1-3; size: few; V: TRBV4-2; DNA: TGTGCCAGCAGCCAATTCTCCTCTGGAAACACCATATATTTT; CDR3: CASSQFSSGNTIYF
D: TRBD1; length: 15; J: TRBJ1-5; size: NA; V: TRBV6-6; DNA: TGTGCCAGCAGTTACGGGGGACAGGAAGGTCAGCCCCAGCATTTT; CDR3: CASSYGGQEGQPQHF
D: NA; length: 12; J: TRBJ2-7; size: NA; V: TRBV6-1; DNA: TGTGCCGACGATATTGACAGTCGGGAGCAGTACTTC; CDR3: CADDIDSREQYF
D: NA; length: 14; J: TRBJ2-4; size: NA; V: TRBV20-1; DNA: TGCAGTGCTAGAGATTCTGGGGCCGAAAACATTCAGTACTTC; CDR3: CSARDSGAENIQYF
D: NA; length: 13; J: TRBJ1-2; size: NA; V: TRBV28; DNA: TGTGCCAGCAAAAGTGGCACCAACTATGGCTACACCTTC; CDR3: CASKSGTNYGYTF
D: TRBD2; length: 17; J: TRBJ2-7; size: many; V: TRBV6-2/TRBV6-3; DNA: TGTGCCAGCAGTTTACCCCCTTTCGGGGGGGCCTTTCTCGAGCAGTACTTC; CDR3: CASSLPPFGGAFLEQYF
D: TRBD1; length: 15; J: TRBJ2-3; size: many; V: TRBV20-1; DNA: TGCAGTGCTACCCGGAGGCAGGGGGATTCAGATACGCAGTATTTT; CDR3: CSATRRQGDSDTQYF
D: TRBD1; length: 15; J: TRBJ1-5; size: NA; V: TRBV15; DNA: TGTGCCACCAGCACGGGGACAGGGTGGAACCAGCCCCAGCATTTT; CDR3: CATSTGTGWNQPQHF
D: NA; length: 12; J: TRBJ2-2; size: NA; V: TRBV12-3/TRBV12-4; DNA: TGTGCCAGCAGTTTGCAGACCGGGGAGCTGTTTTTT; CDR3: CASSLQTGELFF
D: NA; length: 16; J: TRBJ2-3; size: NA; V: TRBV5-1; DNA: TGCGCCAGCAGCTTGGATGCAGGGGGGGTCACAGATACGCAGTATTTT; CDR3: CASSLDAGGVTDTQYF
D: NA; length: 16; J: TRBJ2-7; size: NA; V: TRBV5-8; DNA: TGTGCCAGCAGCCTCGCCCTAGCTGGATCTGGTTACGAGCAGTACTTC; CDR3: CASSLALAGSGYEQYF
D: NA; length: 15; J: TRBJ2-7; size: many; V: TRBV21-1; DNA: TGTGCCAGCAGCAGGCCTACCCGGGCCGACTACGAGCAGTACTTC; CDR3: CASSRPTRADYEQYF
D: NA; length: 13; J: TRBJ2-2; size: NA; V: TRBV5-1; DNA: TGCGCCAGCAGCTACCCCAGCACCGGGGAGCTGTTTTTT; CDR3: CASSYPSTGELFF
D: TRBD1; length: 15; J: TRBJ1-6; size: NA; V: TRBV7-2; DNA: TGTGCCAGCAGCCCCCGGGACAGGGTCAATTCACCCCTCCACTTT; CDR3: CASSPRDRVNSPLHF
D: NA; length: 15; J: TRBJ2-2; size: NA; V: TRBV28; DNA: TGTGCCAGCAGTTTAACGGGGGGCCGACCCGGGGAGCTGTTTTTT; CDR3: CASSLTGGRPGELFF
D: NA; length: 14; J: TRBJ2-1; size: NA; V: TRBV11-3; DNA: TGTGCCAGCAGCCACCCCGCGGGTTCTGCTGAGCAGTTCTTC; CDR3: CASSHPAGSAEQFF
D: NA; length: 12; J: TRBJ2-1; size: many; V: TRBV5-4; DNA: TGTGCCAGCAGCTTGGCGAGGAATGAGCAGTTCTTC; CDR3: CASSLARNEQFF
D: NA; length: 16; J: TRBJ2-2; size: NA; V: TRBV6-5; DNA: TGTGCCAGCACCTCTAGAGGGGGGTTGGGCACCGGGGAGCTGTTTTTT; CDR3: CASTSRGGLGTGELFF
D: NA; length: 15; J: TRBJ1-1; size: NA; V: TRBV2; DNA: TGTGCCAGCAGTGATAGGAGGAGCATGAACACTGAAGCTTTCTTT; CDR3: CASSDRRSMNTEAFF
D: NA; length: 12; J: TRBJ1-1; size: few; V: TRBV28; DNA: TGTGCCAGCAGACCCACGGGGGGAGGAGCTTTCTTT; CDR3: CASRPTGGGAFF
D: NA; length: 11; J: TRBJ2-1; size: few; V: TRBV27; DNA: TGTGCCAGTAGGCTTTACAATGAGCAGTTCTTC; CDR3: CASRLYNEQFF
D: NA; length: 16; J: TRBJ2-5; size: NA; V: TRBV27; DNA: TGTGCCAGCAGTTCCCTAGGGGACCCGTTAGGTGGGACCCAGTACTTC; CDR3: CASSSLGDPLGGTQYF
D: TRBD1; length: 17; J: TRBJ1-1; size: NA; V: TRBV20-1; DNA: TGCAGTGCTAGAGGGCCCGACAGGGCTATTTATGAGGGTGAAGCTTTCTTT; CDR3: CSARGPDRAIYEGEAFF
D: NA; length: 14; J: TRBJ2-1; size: many; V: TRBV5-1; DNA: TGCGCCAGCAGCTCGCAGACCACCTACAATGAGCAGTTCTTC; CDR3: CASSSQTTYNEQFF
D: NA; length: 12; J: TRBJ2-2; size: NA; V: TRBV7-6; DNA: TGTGCCAGCAGCCCTGGGACACAGGAGCTGTTTTTT; CDR3: CASSPGTQELFF
D: NA; length: 14; J: TRBJ2-7; size: once; V: TRBV5-1; DNA: TGCGCCAGCAGCTTGTCATCCGGACCAGGCGAGCAGTACTTC; CDR3: CASSLSSGPGEQYF
D: NA; length: 16; J: TRBJ2-5; size: NA; V: TRBV29-1; DNA: TGCAGCGTTGAAGGAGGGTCAGGAGACTTCCAAGAGACCCAGTACTTC; CDR3: CSVEGGSGDFQETQYF
D: TRBD1; length: 16; J: TRBJ2-5; size: few; V: TRBV4-2; DNA: TGTGCCAGCAGCCAAGATTGGACAGGGGGCGGAGAGACCCAGTACTTC; CDR3: CASSQDWTGGGETQYF
D: TRBD1; length: 16; J: TRBJ2-5; size: NA; V: TRBV5-1; DNA: TGCGCCAGCAGCCGGACCGGGACAGGTTTTCAAGAGACCCAGTACTTC; CDR3: CASSRTGTGFQETQYF
D: NA; length: 14; J: TRBJ2-3; size: once; V: TRBV7-2; DNA: TGTGCCAGCAGCTTAGAATGGCTAGCAGATACGCAGTATTTT; CDR3: CASSLEWLADTQYF
D: TRBD2; length: 19; J: TRBJ2-4; size: NA; V: TRBV20-1; DNA: TGCAGTGCTAAATCCCCCGGGACTAGCGGGGGTGTAGCCAAAAACATTCAGTACTTC; CDR3: CSAKSPGTSGGVAKNIQYF
D: TRBD1; length: 16; J: TRBJ2-2; size: NA; V: TRBV7-9; DNA: TGTGCCAGCAGCTTAGGATGGGACAGCAAGACCGGGGAGCTGTTTTTT; CDR3: CASSLGWDSKTGELFF
D: TRBD1; length: 13; J: TRBJ2-7; size: many; V: TRBV29-1; DNA: TGCAGCGTTCCGGGACAGGGGGTCTACGAGCAGTACTTC; CDR3: CSVPGQGVYEQYF
D: NA; length: 13; J: TRBJ2-3; size: NA; V: TRBV6-2/TRBV6-3; DNA: TGTGCCAGCAGTTACGCTCCCGGAGATACGCAGTATTTT; CDR3: CASSYAPGDTQYF
D: TRBD1; length: 16; J: TRBJ1-1; size: few; V: TRBV27; DNA: TGTGCCAGCATTGGGGATCTCAGGGGGCGGGACGTTGAAGCTTTCTTT; CDR3: CASIGDLRGRDVEAFF
D: TRBD1; length: 15; J: TRBJ2-7; size: few; V: TRBV27; DNA: TGTGCCAGCAGTCCCGGGACAGAGTATCCCTCCGAGCAGTACTTC; CDR3: CASSPGTEYPSEQYF
D: NA; length: 13; J: TRBJ2-7; size: once; V: TRBV12-3/TRBV12-4; DNA: TGTGCCAGCAGTTCACCAGGGGCCTACGAGCAGTACTTC; CDR3: CASSSPGAYEQYF
D: NA; length: 13; J: TRBJ2-7; size: many; V: TRBV5-6; DNA: TGTGCCAGCAGCTTAGGGGGGCGCGGCGAGCAGTACTTC; CDR3: CASSLGGRGEQYF
D: NA; length: 12; J: TRBJ2-5; size: many; V: TRBV28; DNA: TGTGCCACCACAGGGACGGGCGAGACCCAGTACTTC; CDR3: CATTGTGETQYF